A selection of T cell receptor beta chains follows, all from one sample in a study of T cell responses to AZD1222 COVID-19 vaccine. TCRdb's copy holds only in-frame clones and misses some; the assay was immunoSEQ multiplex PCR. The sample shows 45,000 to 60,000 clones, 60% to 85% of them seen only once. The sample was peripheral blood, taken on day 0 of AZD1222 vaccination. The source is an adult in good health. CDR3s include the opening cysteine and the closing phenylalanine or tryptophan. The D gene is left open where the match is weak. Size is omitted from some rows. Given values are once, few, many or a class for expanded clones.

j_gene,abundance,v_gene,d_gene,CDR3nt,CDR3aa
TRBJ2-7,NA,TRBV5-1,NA,TGCGCCAGCAGCTTGGAGCGGCACGAGCAGTACTTC,CASSLERHEQYF
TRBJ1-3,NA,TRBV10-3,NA,TGTGCCATTAAAGAGGGCTCTGGAAACACCATATATTTT,CAIKEGSGNTIYF
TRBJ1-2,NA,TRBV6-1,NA,TGTGCCAGCAGTAAAGACAGCCCACGAGCTAACTATGGCTACACCTTC,CASSKDSPRANYGYTF
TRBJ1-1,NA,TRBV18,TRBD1,TGTGCCAGCTCACATGGACAGGGGAGTGAAGCTTTCTTT,CASSHGQGSEAFF
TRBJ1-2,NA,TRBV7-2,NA,TGTGCCAGCAGCTCATCTCGGGGCTATGGCTACACCTTC,CASSSSRGYGYTF
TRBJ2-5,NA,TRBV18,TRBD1,TGTGCCAGCTCACCGAGCGCAGGGGGCTCCGTAGAGACCCAGTACTTC,CASSPSAGGSVETQYF
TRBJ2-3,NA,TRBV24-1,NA,TGTGCCACCAGTGATTTCAGGGGTTTTGGCACAGATACGCAGTATTTT,CATSDFRGFGTDTQYF
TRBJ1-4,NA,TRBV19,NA,TGTGCCAGTAGTCGGGGACCGACAACTAATGAAAAACTGTTTTTT,CASSRGPTTNEKLFF
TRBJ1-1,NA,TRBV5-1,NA,TGCGCCAGCAGCCCCCTAGGGAGAAAGCGAAACACTGAAGCTTTCTTT,CASSPLGRKRNTEAFF
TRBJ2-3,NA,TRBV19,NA,TGTGCCAGTAGTACCAAGGGATATACGCAGTATTTT,CASSTKGYTQYF
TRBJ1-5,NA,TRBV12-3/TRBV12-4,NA,TGTGCCAGCAGTTTTGCGGAGGGTCAGCCCCAGCATTTT,CASSFAEGQPQHF
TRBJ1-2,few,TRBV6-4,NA,TGTGCCAGCCAAGATCGTCCAGGGAACTATGGCTACACCTTC,CASQDRPGNYGYTF
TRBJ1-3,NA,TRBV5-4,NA,TGTGCCAGCAGCTTGAGAGCGGGGGATGGGAACACCATATATTTT,CASSLRAGDGNTIYF
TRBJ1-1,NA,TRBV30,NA,TGTGCCTGGAGTGTACGGGGAAGAGCTTTCTTT,CAWSVRGRAFF
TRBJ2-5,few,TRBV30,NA,TGTGCCTGGAGTGTAATGGTCCAGGGGGAGACCCAGTACTTC,CAWSVMVQGETQYF